This T cell receptor (beta chain) was profiled in a study of tumor and adjacent non-tumor tissue in lung cancer (dated by TCRdb to about 2018). Looking at the study overall: Patients with adenocarcinoma (approximately 12), squamous cell carcinoma (2) and small cell lung cancer (1) were included in the cohort. Ages among the roughly 15 patients ranged from roughly 31 to 85 years, there were about ten men and 5 women, and disease was at TNM stage I to III. For each patient, one tumor sample and one normal lung sample were taken, giving approximately 30 paired specimens that underwent TCRbeta CDR3 sequencing. In total, sequencing yielded 125,075,908 productive TCRbeta reads, which works out to an average of approximately 4 million reads per sample. The study compared bulk TCRbeta repertoires between lung tumor tissue and matched distant non-tumor lung tissue from some 14 lung cancer patients. Here is what the overall study found, with its caveats: In normal lung, the top 100 clones accounted for a significantly larger cumulative share of the repertoire than in tumor tissue. Younger patients had significantly higher TCR diversity, and higher tumor TCR diversity was associated with shorter overall and disease-free survival. Because peripheral blood was not sequenced, blood TCRbeta repertoires in the lung cancer patients of the study were not examined. Neither the sequencing platform nor unique molecular identifiers are mentioned in the methods. Only roughly 14 patients were in the cohort, and the authors stated that larger samples and more detailed clinical data are needed. Significantly higher TCR diversity (inverse Simpson) was observed in tumor tissue than in normal lung tissue (roughly 390 vs 170, P = 0.0075, Mann-Whitney U test).

To prepare the library, multiplex PCR was applied. The sample was run on an Illumina HiSeq 2500. Following protocols modified from ARM-PCR, the researchers constructed TCRbeta libraries through three rounds of nested PCR with primers (Table S4). Before sequencing, PCR products of 200-500 bp were excised from the gel and purified with the QIAquick gel extraction kit. As for the original processing: Trimmomatic was used to clean the reads, FLASH merged the cleaned reads into complete CDR3 sequences, and MiTCR assigned the sequences to V(D)J germline segments. Clonal diversity was calculated as the inverse Simpson's index using VDJtools. Productive reads were defined as in-frame sequences without a premature stop codon. TCRdb applied fastp at Q25 and MiXCR to the public reads, then kept only in-frame beta chains. Rows matching on CDR3 protein sequence are summarized as one entry with the most common DNA and genes. TCRdb, not the authors, supplied the V and J calls. In this sample the table shows some 99,000 distinct CDR3 sequences, roughly two thirds of which occur a single time. About 20% of the sample is taken by the ten largest.

Taken from cysteine to phenylalanine, the CDR3 has 13 residues. CDR3 DNA is the only sequence kept; it has 39 bases, read in frame from the first base. V is pruned by 4 bases and J by 4 bases, leaving 4 bases of the junction without a gene match. For CDR1 and CDR2, the germline V gene lists SGHDN and FVKESK. RNA was extracted from bulk unsorted tissue and checked for quality with a NanoDrop ND-1000 and an Agilent 2100. For the normal lung samples, distant non-tumor tissue was collected more than 3 cm away from the tumor edge. Donors were newly diagnosed lung cancer patients admitted for thoracic surgery in China between August and November 2014, without prior chemotherapy. Anyone who had undergone radiotherapy or chemotherapy before, or who had another cancer at the same time, was left out of the study. Pieces of surgical tissue measuring roughly 1-2.3 cm3 were kept in RNAlater solution and stored at -80 degrees C until use.

This clonotype was seen more than once but under ten times. Its binding antigen is unknown. Per-nucleotide qualities are absent, and no much larger clonotype sits a single base away. The chain joins TRBV14 to TRBJ2-7, with TRBD2 matching 7 junction bases. The TCR was taken from a man in his sixties with non-small cell lung cancer. Sequenced: distant non-tumor lung tissue. The CDR3 reads CASSRGEGYEQYF. The nucleotide sequence is TGTGCCAGCAGCCGCGGGGAGGGTTACGAGCAGTACTTC.